This TCR beta chain appears in the sequencing data of a study of CD8 T cells in Susac syndrome. The study sequenced TCR beta in blood CD8+ and CD4+ T cells. The germline gives CDR1 ENHRY, CDR2 SYGVKD. CDR3 length: 12 residues. Trimming took 6 bases from V and 4 from J, leaving 10 bases between them. The authors reverse transcribed 0.5 to 1 ug RNA with random hexamers. The authors amplified TCR beta CDR3 across 54 Vbeta and 13 Jbeta using immunoSEQ multiplex PCR. Each CDR3 protein gets one entry after TCRdb re-called the immunoSEQ multiplex PCR reads with MiXCR. The sample has about 240,000 distinct CDR3 sequences, less than 96% seen once.

The source is a human donor with Susac syndrome. Sequenced input: CD4+ T cells from PBMCs. The rearrangement joins TRBV10-3 to TRBJ2-7; D is unresolved. The CDR3, as DNA: TGTGCCATCAGCACAGACCGGTACGAGCAGTACTTC. It yields the protein CAISTDRYEQYF.